A selection of T cell receptor beta chains follows, all from one sample in a study of identical twins. Via MiXCR, TCRdb re-called the 5' RACE reads, giving one row per CDR3 protein. The data hold about 690,000 distinct CDR3 sequences, with around 6% observed a single time. The sample was naive T cells sorted from blood. The receptors derive from a man aged 18-30 years in good health. Both conserved end residues are part of each CDR3. The D gene is left open where the match is weak. For some rows the clone size is stated as once, few or many, or as a class when expanded; others skip it.

TRBD2 TRBJ2-1 TRBV29-1 - CSVEDKIGAGGPGNEQFF TGCAGCGTTGAAGATAAGATAGGAGCGGGAGGGCCTGGTAATGAGCAGTTCTTC
TRBD1 TRBJ2-5 TRBV6-1 many CASSTGTGGGETQYF TGTGCCAGCAGTACCGGGACAGGGGGCGGAGAGACCCAGTACTTC
- TRBJ1-2 TRBV6-6 - CASSYDGGGGYTF TGTGCCAGCAGCTACGATGGGGGCGGAGGCTACACCTTC
TRBD1 TRBJ2-7 TRBV12-3/TRBV12-4 few CASSATPGQGNYEQYF TGTGCCAGCAGTGCGACTCCGGGACAGGGAAATTACGAGCAGTACTTC
- TRBJ1-1 TRBV5-1 few CASSYGHMNTEAFF TGCGCCAGCAGCTACGGGCACATGAACACTGAAGCTTTCTTT
TRBD2 TRBJ2-3 TRBV6-5 many CASSYGPSGRTDTQYF TGTGCCAGCAGTTACGGGCCTAGCGGGAGAACAGATACGCAGTATTTT
- TRBJ2-7 TRBV14 - CASSQEVRTPAYEQYF TGTGCCAGCAGCCAAGAGGTCCGGACTCCTGCCTACGAGCAGTACTTC
TRBD2 TRBJ2-1 TRBV15 - CATSPIPGLAGTRREEQFF TGTGCCACCAGCCCCATCCCGGGACTAGCGGGAACTCGACGGGAGGAGCAGTTCTTC
TRBD2 TRBJ2-1 TRBV9 many CASSVVGGVSYNEQFF TGTGCCAGCAGCGTAGTTGGGGGGGTTTCCTACAATGAGCAGTTCTTC
TRBD2 TRBJ2-1 TRBV28 - CASRTSGASSYNEQFF TGTGCCAGCCGAACTAGCGGAGCGAGCTCCTACAATGAGCAGTTCTTC
TRBD2 TRBJ2-1 TRBV24-1 many CATSALGGSGRNEQFF TGTGCCACCAGTGCCCTCGGAGGAAGCGGGAGGAATGAGCAGTTCTTC
- TRBJ2-7 TRBV6-1 many CASIVRRGTSYEQYF TGTGCCAGCATTGTAAGACGGGGCACATCCTACGAGCAGTACTTC
- TRBJ1-6 TRBV12-3/TRBV12-4 few CASSTIRNSPLHF TGTGCCAGCAGTACAATTCGGAATTCACCCCTCCACTTT
- TRBJ2-1 TRBV6-1 many CASIPGEAARNNEQFF TGTGCCAGCATCCCGGGGGAGGCGGCGAGGAACAATGAGCAGTTCTTC
- TRBJ2-1 TRBV5-6 - CASSRTHTGNEQFF TGTGCCAGCAGCCGGACTCACACGGGCAATGAGCAGTTCTTC
- TRBJ1-5 TRBV7-9 many CASSLGGTHQPQHF TGTGCCAGCAGCTTAGGGGGGACCCATCAGCCCCAGCATTTT
- TRBJ2-1 TRBV3-1 - CASSQNPIGSSYNEQFF TGTGCCAGCAGCCAAAACCCGATAGGGAGCTCCTACAATGAGCAGTTCTTC
TRBD2 TRBJ2-4 TRBV7-2 many CASSLKAGASNIQYF TGTGCCAGCAGCTTAAAAGCGGGAGCCAGCAACATTCAGTACTTC
TRBD2 TRBJ2-1 TRBV4-2 - CASSPAGTSGMNEQFF TGTGCCAGCAGCCCCGCCGGGACTAGCGGGATGAATGAGCAGTTCTTC
TRBD2 TRBJ2-5 TRBV6-1 many CACTGSGSTKETQYF TGTGCCTGCACGGGGAGCGGGAGTACGAAAGAGACCCAGTACTTC
- TRBJ1-3 TRBV28 many CASSSSGGSGNTIYF TGTGCCAGCAGTTCAAGCGGCGGATCTGGAAACACCATATATTTT
- TRBJ2-7 TRBV29-1 - CSVEGQGVYEQYF TGCAGCGTTGAAGGGCAGGGTGTCTACGAGCAGTACTTC
- TRBJ1-2 TRBV20-1 many CSAFGAGRAGLDYTF TGCAGTGCCTTCGGGGCAGGCAGGGCGGGCTTAGACTACACCTTC
- TRBJ2-1 TRBV20-1 many CSARGLDYNEQFF TGCAGTGCTAGAGGACTAGACTACAATGAGCAGTTCTTC
- TRBJ2-2 TRBV20-1 - CSATSMNTGELFF TGCAGTGCAACCTCTATGAACACCGGGGAGCTGTTTTTT
TRBD2 TRBJ2-1 TRBV29-1 - CSVEPGLEYNEQFF TGCAGCGTTGAGCCGGGACTAGAGTACAATGAGCAGTTCTTC
- TRBJ1-1 TRBV29-1 many CSVVRGLNTEAFF TGCAGCGTTGTTCGGGGTCTGAACACTGAAGCTTTCTTT
TRBD1 TRBJ2-2 TRBV3-1 many CASSQGTGDNTGELFF TGTGCCAGCAGCCAAGGGACAGGGGACAACACCGGGGAGCTGTTTTTT
- TRBJ2-1 TRBV6-2/TRBV6-3 - CASNDNYNEQFF TGTGCCAGCAATGACAACTACAATGAGCAGTTCTTC
- TRBJ2-3 TRBV12-3/TRBV12-4 many CASSSSTRGTDTQYF TGTGCCAGCAGTTCCTCAACTAGGGGCACAGATACGCAGTATTTT
TRBD2 TRBJ2-1 TRBV4-2 few CASSQVSGLADNEQFF TGTGCCAGCAGCCAAGTTTCGGGACTAGCGGACAATGAGCAGTTCTTC
- TRBJ2-3 TRBV6-2/TRBV6-3 many CAAGRLTDTQYF TGTGCCGCAGGACGGCTCACAGATACGCAGTATTTT
TRBD1 TRBJ1-5 TRBV10-3 many CAIKGTGNQPQHF TGTGCCATCAAAGGGACAGGTAATCAGCCCCAGCATTTT
- TRBJ2-3 TRBV10-1 many CASLRSDTQYF TGCGCCAGCCTACGGTCAGATACGCAGTATTTT
- TRBJ2-2 TRBV11-1 few CASSLAFGKQGNTGELFF TGTGCCAGCAGCTTAGCTTTTGGAAAACAGGGAAACACCGGGGAGCTGTTTTTT
TRBD2 TRBJ2-7 TRBV5-1 many CASSLGAGGYEQYF TGCGCCAGCAGCTTGGGAGCGGGAGGTTACGAGCAGTACTTC
TRBD2 TRBJ2-1 TRBV28 - CASSTPGGWFYNEQFF TGTGCCAGCAGTACCCCGGGGGGATGGTTCTACAATGAGCAGTTCTTC
- TRBJ1-2 TRBV5-1 - CASASERGNDGYTF TGCGCCAGCGCTTCGGAGAGGGGAAATGATGGCTACACCTTC